One sample yielded the 23 T cell receptor beta chains listed below, sequenced in a study of T cell responses to AZD1222 COVID-19 vaccine. Sequencing was performed with immunoSEQ multiplex PCR; in TCRdb, only in-frame clones are kept and a portion is missing. The sample yields just under 95,000 clones, about 88% seen once. Sequencing used peripheral blood, obtained on day 0 of AZD1222 vaccination. The receptors were gathered from an adult in good health.

Only one count was recorded for this clone. The chain combines TRBV5-1 with TRBJ1-1; D is undetermined. The ends were cut back, 4 bases at V and 0 bases at J, with 13 bases in the middle. The CDR3 loop spans 15 amino acids. Germline lookup yields CDR1 SGHRS and CDR2 YFSETQ. In DNA, the CDR3 is TGCGCCAGCAGCCCCGTTGGGGAGATGAACACTGAAGCTTTCTTT. Protein: CASSPVGEMNTEAFF.

The rearrangement links TRBV30 to TRBJ2-7; 8 bases line up with TRBD2. The germline V gene encodes CDR1 GTSNPN and CDR2 SVGIG (reference sequence). The CDR3 spans 15 residues. Trimming took 0 bases from V and 2 from J; bases not matched to a gene: 6. This CDR3 is CAWSVFGGGTYEQYF. For the CDR3, the DNA is TGTGCCTGGAGTGTATTTGGCGGGGGGACCTACGAGCAGTACTTC.

This clone is a singleton in its sample. The chain combines TRBV30 with TRBJ1-1; TRBD1 is a possible D gene (5 bases). The CDR3 sequence is 15 residues long. Looked up from germline, CDR1 is GTSNPN and CDR2 is SVGIG (reference sequence). V lost 0 bases and J 4 bases, leaving 15 bases between the germline ends. DNA for the CDR3: TGTGCCTGGAGTGTAGCCGGGACTTTAATCACTGAAGCTTTCTTT. This codes for CAWSVAGTLITEAFF.

V and J are TRBV9 and TRBJ1-3; D is possibly TRBD1 (6 bases). The germline gives CDR1 SGDLS, CDR2 YYNGEE. The CDR3 sequence is 15 residues long. Trimming took off 2 bases at V and 3 bases at J, with 12 bases between the two ends. DNA for the CDR3: TGTGCCAGCAGCGTTTCAGGGGCCGGTGGAAACACCATATATTTT. Residues: CASSVSGAGGNTIYF. Supplemented by reference TRBV9 and TRBJ1-3, the full variable domain reads DSGVTQTPKHLITATGQRVTLRCSPRSGDLSVYWYQQSLDQGLQFLIQYYNGEERAKGNILERFSAQQFPDLHSELNLSSLELGDSALYFCASSVSGAGGNTIYFGEGSWLTVV.

This CDR3 is CASSSKGQAVDTQYF. DNA for the CDR3: TGTGCCAGCAGCTCGAAAGGACAGGCAGTGGATACGCAGTATTTT. The rearrangement links TRBV5-4 to TRBJ2-3; 7 nucleotides line up with TRBD1. CDR1 and CDR2 from the germline V gene are SGHNT and YYREEE (reference sequence). The ends lost 3 bases at V and 6 bases at J; junction bases unmatched: 10. There are 15 residues in the CDR3.

V gene TRBV6-5 combines with J gene TRBJ2-5; 9 nucleotides agree with TRBD1. Unmatched junction bases numbered 16, after V lost 6 bases and J lost 11 bases. The CDR3 covers 15 residues. Germline V gives CDR1 MNHEY, CDR2 SVGAGI. The CDR3 DNA is TGTGCCAGCAGGAGAGACGGGACAGGGACTGGGGAGCAGTACTTC. It encodes CASRRDGTGTGEQYF.

The chain couples TRBV4-2 to TRBJ2-1; tentatively, D is TRBD1 or TRBD2 (5 bases each). V shed 0 bases and J shed 15 bases, with 9 bases lying between them. Germline V gene sequence: CDR1 LGHNA, CDR2 YNFKEQ. The CDR3 has 11 amino acids. The CDR3 region has the DNA TGTGCCAGCAGCCAAGACGGGGCTATGTTCTTC. Translated, it gives CASSQDGAMFF.

The chain has TRBV6-5 and TRBJ1-4; D is possibly TRBD1 (5 bases). The CDR3 sequence is 14 residues long. Germline CDR1 reads MNHEY; CDR2 reads SVGAGI. V lost 4 bases, J lost 9 bases, and 15 bases lay in between. This CDR3 is CASSLIGGAKKLFF. CDR3 DNA: TGTGCCAGCAGTTTGATTGGGGGAGCGAAAAAACTGTTTTTT.

V is TRBV15 and J is TRBJ2-7; the D call may be TRBD1 or TRBD2 (6 bases each). Trimming pared 0 bases from V and 2 bases from J, leaving 14 bases between. Germline CDR1 and CDR2: LNHNV and YYDKDF (reference sequence). The CDR3 extends over 16 amino acids. As DNA, the CDR3 is TGTGCCACCAGCAGAGATTGGGGGGCCCAGACCTACGAGCAGTACTTC. Residues: CATSRDWGAQTYEQYF.

The V gene is TRBV7-9, the J gene TRBJ2-7; the match to TRBD2 covers 7 bases. Germline V CDR1 and CDR2: SEHNR, FQNEAQ (reference sequence). The CDR3 sequence is 14 residues long. V was pared by 5 bases and J by 2 bases, with 6 bases of the junction left unmatched. CDR3 protein: CASSPLTSPYEQYF. In nucleotides, the CDR3 is TGTGCCAGCAGCCCGTTGACTAGCCCCTACGAGCAGTACTTC.

The chain links TRBV28 to TRBJ2-7; D not resolved. Trimming cost V 6 bases and J 3 bases, with 6 bases left between them. The CDR3 has 11 amino acids. CDR1 MDHEN and CDR2 SYDVKM come from the germline V gene. The CDR3 sequence is CASSLLYEQYF. The CDR3 nucleotides are TGTGCCAGCAGCCTCCTCTACGAGCAGTACTTC. Full variable domain (missing parts from reference TRBV28 and TRBJ2-7): DVKVTQSSRYLVKRTGEKVFLECVQDMDHENMFWYRQDPGLGLRLIYFSYDVKMKEKGDIPEGYSVSREKKERFSLILESASTNQTSMYLCASSLLYEQYFGPGTRLTVT.

The rearrangement uses TRBV7-3 and TRBJ1-2; 10 bases match TRBD1. Per germline, CDR1 SGHTA and CDR2 FQGTGA. This CDR3 region has 15 residues. Trimming took 5 bases from V and 2 from J; bases not matched to a gene: 5. The CDR3 spells CASSAGQGSNYGYTF. The CDR3 nucleotides read TGTGCCAGCAGCGCGGGACAGGGGTCCAACTATGGCTACACCTTC.

The chain has TRBV12-5 and TRBJ2-2, with TRBD1 matching 8 bases. The ends lost 0 bases at V and 1 base at J; junction bases unmatched: 10. Germline V gene data show CDR1 as LGHNT and CDR2 as FRNRAP. The CDR3 totals 19 residues. CDR3 nucleotides: TGTGCTAGTGGTTTGGTACTTGTTCCCGGGACAGGGAACACCGGGGAGCTGTTTTTT. Its translation: CASGLVLVPGTGNTGELFF.

In DNA, the CDR3 is TGTGCCAGCAGCCAAATCAGGTCCGGGGAGCTGTTTTTT. This sequence encodes CASSQIRSGELFF. The V and J genes are TRBV3-1 (or the pseudogene TRBV3-2) and TRBJ2-2; D uncertain. Germline lookup yields CDR1 LGHDT and CDR2 YNNKEL (reference sequence). V dropped 2 bases and J dropped 6 bases, with 7 bases sitting between them. The CDR3 is 13 residues long.

This clone has just a few counts. This chain uses TRBV5-4 with TRBJ1-2; D not certain. Trimming pared 0 bases from V and 4 bases from J, leaving 13 bases between. In germline, CDR1 is SGHNT, CDR2 YYREEE (reference sequence). This CDR3 is 15 amino acids long. The CDR3 DNA follows: TGTGCCAGCAGCTTGGCCGGGCCGGGCGGCTATGGCTACACCTTC. This gives the protein CASSLAGPGGYGYTF. The variable domain in full, completed from reference TRBV5-4 and TRBJ1-2, reads ETGVTQSPTHLIKTRGQQVTLRCSSQSGHNTVSWYQQALGQGPQFIFQYYREEENGRGNFPPRFSGLQFPNYSSELNVNALELDDSALYLCASSLAGPGGYGYTFGSGTRLTVV.

This chain joins TRBV10-3 and TRBJ1-1; 8 bases line up with TRBD1. This CDR3 spans 15 amino acids. Germline lookup yields CDR1 ENHRY and CDR2 SYGVKD. The ends lost 4 bases at V and 2 bases at J; junction bases unmatched: 6. Here the CDR3 reads CAISALTGANTEAFF. DNA for the CDR3: TGTGCCATCAGTGCGTTGACAGGGGCAAACACTGAAGCTTTCTTT.

The chain links TRBV6-6 to TRBJ1-2; D might be TRBD1 (5 bases). The CDR3 length is 12 residues. Germline V gene lookup returns CDR1 MNHNY and CDR2 SVGAGI (reference sequence). V dropped 6 bases and J dropped 6 bases, with 11 bases sitting between them. The CDR3 bases are TGTGCCAGCAGCACAGGCGAACATGGCTACACCTTC. Its protein product is CASSTGEHGYTF.

J is TRBJ1-2 and V is TRBV28, with D unresolved. The CDR3 runs to 13 residues. Germline CDR1 is MDHEN and CDR2 is SYDVKM. V lost 4 bases, J lost 3 bases, and 9 bases lay in between. CDR3 region: CASSSDTYYGYTF. The CDR3 DNA reads as TGTGCCAGCAGTTCCGACACGTACTATGGCTACACCTTC.

This chain uses TRBV12-3 or TRBV12-4 with TRBJ1-1; no clear D gene. This CDR3 is 12 amino acids long. Trimming took off 5 bases at V and 11 bases at J, with 15 bases between the two ends. The CDR3 sequence is CASSPQSPYAFF. In DNA, the CDR3 is TGTGCCAGCAGTCCCCAAAGCCCTTACGCTTTCTTT.

The CDR3 DNA is TGTGCCAGCAGCTTATCGGGAGTCGCGGAGCTGTTTTTT. It yields the protein CASSLSGVAELFF. The chain employs TRBV7-2 and TRBJ2-2; D is possibly TRBD2 (6 bases). CDR3 length equals 13 residues. The germline V gene has CDR1 SGHTA and CDR2 FQGNSA. V was pared by 2 bases and J by 10 bases, with 11 bases between.

A few counts support this clone. The chain employs TRBV6-1 and TRBJ1-5; D remains ambiguous. The CDR3 length is 14 residues. The germline V and J ends were trimmed by 2 bases and 7 bases, with 12 bases remaining between them. CDR1 MNHNS and CDR2 SASEGT come from the germline V gene. CDR3 residues: CASSEIVAAQPQHF. As DNA, the CDR3 is TGTGCCAGCAGTGAAATCGTCGCGGCGCAGCCCCAGCATTTT.

The chain is built from TRBV28 and TRBJ1-1; D is perhaps TRBD1 (6 bases). CDR3 length: 14 residues. CDR1 is MDHEN, CDR2 SYDVKM, per germline. Trimming cost V 7 bases and J 1 base, with 13 bases left between them. The CDR3 region has the DNA TGTGCCAGCACCCAAGGGGGGCCGAACACTGAAGCTTTCTTT. This codes for CASTQGGPNTEAFF. The complete variable domain, with remaining parts taken from reference TRBV28 and TRBJ1-1, reads DVKVTQSSRYLVKRTGEKVFLECVQDMDHENMFWYRQDPGLGLRLIYFSYDVKMKEKGDIPEGYSVSREKKERFSLILESASTNQTSMYLCASTQGGPNTEAFFGQGTRLTVV.

This sequence joins TRBV3-1 (or the pseudogene TRBV3-2) and TRBJ2-3; 7 bases agree with TRBD2. The CDR3 has 14 amino acids. V trimming: 1 base; J trimming: 11 bases; junction bases outside the gene matches: 9. Germline V gene lookup returns CDR1 LGHDT and CDR2 YNNKEL (reference sequence). The CDR3 sequence is CASSQAPGRLGQYF. The DNA of the CDR3 is TGTGCCAGCAGCCAAGCCCCCGGGAGGTTAGGGCAGTATTTT.